This T cell receptor (beta chain) comes out of a study of metastatic and nonmetastatic thyroid tumors. Study details: Comparative analysis of repertoires was undertaken across blood and tumor or nodule tissue obtained from malignant and benign thyroid patients.

This clone was seen repeatedly, ten times or more. No patient had received any treatment before thyroid surgery. The CDR3 length is 13 residues. Germline loops: CDR1 DFQATT, CDR2 SNEGSKA (reference sequence). The V segment lost 6 bases and the J segment 6 bases; nucleotides outside the gene matches: 4. Methods used by the authors: For papillary thyroid cancer, a distant-metastasis classifier was constructed from CDR3 differences observed across clinicopathological groups. TCRdb re-called the PCR reads through MiXCR. These V and J calls originate from TCRdb's pipeline instead of the authors' own analysis. Here the sample spans about 25,000 clones, around 21% being singletons.

Sequenced input: blood. This sequence was found in a male donor with papillary thyroid cancer or a benign thyroid nodule (not recorded which). Some clones in this sample may be carry-over from other donors' samples. The chain is built from TRBV20-1 and TRBJ2-3; 12 positions match TRBD1. CDR3 nucleotides: TGCAGTGCACCGGGACAGGGGGCGGATACGCAGTATTTT. Its protein product is CSAPGQGADTQYF.